This TCR beta chain was found in a study of OX40 agonist ivuxolimab in advanced cancers. Libraries were prepared by immunoSEQ multiplex PCR; TCRdb keeps only in-frame clonotypes and omits some of them. The repertoire holds about 73,000 clones, roughly nine tenths seen once, with 0.6% to 0.8% in the top ten. This material consisted of CD4+ or CD8+ T cells sorted from blood, taken in a trial of the OX40 agonist ivuxolimab. The source of this sequence is an adult with an advanced solid tumor such as melanoma, head and neck, liver or kidney cancer.

The CDR3 here is CASSLGSSGSPYEQYF. In nucleotides, the CDR3 is TGCGCCAGCAGCTTGGGGTCTAGCGGGAGCCCCTACGAGCAGTACTTC. This chain uses TRBV5-1 with TRBJ2-7, with 10 positions matching TRBD2. Germline V gives CDR1 SGHRS, CDR2 YFSETQ. The CDR3 covers 16 residues. V lost 0 bases and J lost 2; bases outside the gene matches: 5.